Below, one TCR beta chain is given with its context. This sample also contains other DNA sequences that code for the same CDR3. The CDR3 extends over 14 amino acids. Between the trimmed V and J ends, which lost 0 bases and 2 bases, there was a span of 7 bases. CDR1 and CDR2 (germline): LGHDT, YNNKEL (reference sequence). Original methodology: Amplification of reference gene primers provided the estimated nucleated cell counts. Libraries were prepared by immunoSEQ multiplex PCR; TCRdb keeps only in-frame clonotypes and omits some of them. The V and J calls and clone size were taken over from that table, and D and trimming were inferred from the DNA. Of approximately 160,000 clones in the sample, around 83% are singletons; the top ten hold approximately 7.1%. The source of the sample is a study of blood T cell repertoires in COVID-19. About the research overall: Italy, Spain and the United States were the sources of the convalescent and acute COVID-19 samples. The cDNA or gDNA used as material had been derived from T cells, B-cell-depleted T cells, or PBMCs.

Material: peripheral blood. This receptor was identified in a woman between 45 and 65 years old in a cohort sampled during active or convalescent COVID-19. V is TRBV3-1 (or the pseudogene TRBV3-2) and J is TRBJ2-5; D is unresolved. CDR3 sequence: CASSQDLAQETQYF. CDR3 coding DNA: TGTGCCAGCAGCCAAGATCTGGCACAAGAGACCCAGTACTTC.